The clone carrying this T cell receptor (beta chain) was observed a few times. The antigen is unknown. Trimming removed 2 bases from V and 6 bases from J; junction bases left unmatched: 4. This CDR3 region has 14 residues. Per germline, CDR1 MNHEY and CDR2 SMNVEV (reference sequence). This entry is derived from a study of T cells in Graves' hyperthyroidism and ophthalmopathy. It was RNA transcripts that yielded the amplified TCR beta CDR3 regions. HTBI primers were used for first-round RT-PCR of the TCR CDR3. Via MiXCR, TCRdb re-called the multiplex PCR reads, giving one row per CDR3 protein. Here the sample spans hundreds of thousands of distinct CDR3 sequences, less than 25% being singletons. Broader study findings: The blood repertoire included most of the expanded thyroid clonotypes above 0.001.

The chain uses TRBV27 and TRBJ1-1; 9 nucleotides agree with TRBD1. This receptor was obtained from a man aged 25-45 years with Graves' ophthalmopathy. The material sequenced was blood. The CDR3, as DNA: TGTGCCAGCAGTTTAATGGGGACAGGGCCTGAAGCTTTCTTT. Its translation: CASSLMGTGPEAFF.